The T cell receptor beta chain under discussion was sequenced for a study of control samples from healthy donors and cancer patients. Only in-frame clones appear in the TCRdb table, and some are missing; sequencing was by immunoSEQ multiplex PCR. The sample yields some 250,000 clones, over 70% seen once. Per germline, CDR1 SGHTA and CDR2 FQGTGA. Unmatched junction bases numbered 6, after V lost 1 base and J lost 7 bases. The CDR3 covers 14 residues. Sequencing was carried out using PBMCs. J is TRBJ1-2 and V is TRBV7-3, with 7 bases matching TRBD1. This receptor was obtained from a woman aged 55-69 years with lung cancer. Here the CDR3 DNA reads TGTGCCAGCAGCTTAAGTATCACAGGGGCTGGCTACACCTTC. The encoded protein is CASSLSITGAGYTF.